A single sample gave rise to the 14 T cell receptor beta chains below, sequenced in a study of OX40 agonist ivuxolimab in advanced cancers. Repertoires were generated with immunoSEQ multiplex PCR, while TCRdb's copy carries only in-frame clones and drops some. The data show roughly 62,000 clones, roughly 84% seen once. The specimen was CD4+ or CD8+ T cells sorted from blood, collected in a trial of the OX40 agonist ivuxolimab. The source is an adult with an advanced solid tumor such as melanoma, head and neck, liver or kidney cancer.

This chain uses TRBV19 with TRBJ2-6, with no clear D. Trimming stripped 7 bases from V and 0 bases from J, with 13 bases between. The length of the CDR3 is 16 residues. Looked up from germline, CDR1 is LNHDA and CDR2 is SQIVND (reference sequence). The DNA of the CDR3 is TGTGCCAGTACCCGGACGGGCTCCTCTGGGGCCAACGTCCTGACTTTC. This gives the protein CASTRTGSSGANVLTF.

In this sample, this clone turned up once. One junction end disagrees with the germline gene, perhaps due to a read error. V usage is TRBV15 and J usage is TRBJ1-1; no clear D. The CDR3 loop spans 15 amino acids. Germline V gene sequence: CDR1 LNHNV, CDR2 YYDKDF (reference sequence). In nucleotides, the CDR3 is TGTGCCACCAGCAGGGGAGGGTGGATGAACATTGAAGCTTTCTTT. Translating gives CATSRGGWMNIEAFF.

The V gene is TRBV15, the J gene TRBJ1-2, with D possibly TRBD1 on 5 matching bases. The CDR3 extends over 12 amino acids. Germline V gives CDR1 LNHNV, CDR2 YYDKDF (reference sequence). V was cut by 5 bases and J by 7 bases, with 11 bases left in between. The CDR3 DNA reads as TGTGCCACCAGCGCATCCCAGGGTGGCTACACCTTC. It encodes CATSASQGGYTF.

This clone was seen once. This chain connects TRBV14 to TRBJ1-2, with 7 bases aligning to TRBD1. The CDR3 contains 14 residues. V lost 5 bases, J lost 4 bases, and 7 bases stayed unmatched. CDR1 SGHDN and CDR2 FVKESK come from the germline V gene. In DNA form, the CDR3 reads TGTGCCAGCAGCTACGGGACAGACCTCTATGGCTACACCTTC. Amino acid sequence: CASSYGTDLYGYTF.

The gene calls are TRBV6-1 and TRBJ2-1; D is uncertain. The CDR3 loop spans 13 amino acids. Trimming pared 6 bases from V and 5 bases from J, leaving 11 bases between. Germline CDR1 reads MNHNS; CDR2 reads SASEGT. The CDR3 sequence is CASRDLYNNEQFF. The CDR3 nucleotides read TGTGCCAGCAGGGACCTATACAACAATGAGCAGTTCTTC.

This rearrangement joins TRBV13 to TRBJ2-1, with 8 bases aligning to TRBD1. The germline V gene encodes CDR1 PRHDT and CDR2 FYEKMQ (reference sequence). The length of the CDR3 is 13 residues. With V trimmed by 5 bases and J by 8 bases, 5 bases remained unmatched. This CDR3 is CASSTRTGHEQFF. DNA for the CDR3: TGTGCCAGCAGCACCCGGACAGGGCATGAGCAGTTCTTC.

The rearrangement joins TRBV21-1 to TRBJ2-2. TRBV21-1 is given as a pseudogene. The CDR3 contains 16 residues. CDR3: CASSKGRLLNTGELFF. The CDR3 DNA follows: TGTGCCAGCAGCAAAGGAAGGCTTTTGAACACCGGGGAGCTGTTTTTT.

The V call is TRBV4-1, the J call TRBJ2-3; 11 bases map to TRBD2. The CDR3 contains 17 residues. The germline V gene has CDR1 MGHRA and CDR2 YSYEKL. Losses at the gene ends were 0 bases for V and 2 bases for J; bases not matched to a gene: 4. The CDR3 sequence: CASSQETLAGATDTQYF. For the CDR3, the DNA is TGCGCCAGCAGCCAAGAAACACTAGCGGGAGCCACAGATACGCAGTATTTT.

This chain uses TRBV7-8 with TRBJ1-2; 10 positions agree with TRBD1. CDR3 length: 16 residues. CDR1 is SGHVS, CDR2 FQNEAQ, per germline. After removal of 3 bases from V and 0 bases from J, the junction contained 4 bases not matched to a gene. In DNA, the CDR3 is TGTGCCAGCAGCTTGGGGGACAGGGGCGCTAACTATGGCTACACCTTC. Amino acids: CASSLGDRGANYGYTF.

CDR3 in amino acids: CASSGRGARDYEQYF. CDR3 DNA sequence: TGTGCCAGCAGCGGCAGGGGGGCGCGGGACTACGAGCAGTACTTC. V gene TRBV7-9 combines with J gene TRBJ2-7, with D possibly TRBD1 on 7 matching bases. Trimming shortened V by 5 bases and J by 3 bases, and 17 bases separated the two germline ends. The CDR3 spans 15 residues. CDR1 and CDR2 from the germline V gene are SEHNR and FQNEAQ (reference sequence).

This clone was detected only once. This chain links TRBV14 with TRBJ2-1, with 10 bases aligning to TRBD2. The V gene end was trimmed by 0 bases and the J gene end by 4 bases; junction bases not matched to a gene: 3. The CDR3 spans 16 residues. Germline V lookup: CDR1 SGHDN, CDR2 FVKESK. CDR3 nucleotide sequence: TGTGCCAGCAGCCAAGAAACACTAGCGGGGTACAATGAGCAGTTCTTC. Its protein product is CASSQETLAGYNEQFF.

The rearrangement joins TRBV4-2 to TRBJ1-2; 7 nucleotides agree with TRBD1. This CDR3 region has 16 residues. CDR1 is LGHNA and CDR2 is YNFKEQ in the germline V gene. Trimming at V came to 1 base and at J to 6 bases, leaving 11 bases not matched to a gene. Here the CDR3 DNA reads TGTGCCAGCAGCCAAGCCGGGACAGCTCCCCCAGATGGCTACACCTTC. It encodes CASSQAGTAPPDGYTF.

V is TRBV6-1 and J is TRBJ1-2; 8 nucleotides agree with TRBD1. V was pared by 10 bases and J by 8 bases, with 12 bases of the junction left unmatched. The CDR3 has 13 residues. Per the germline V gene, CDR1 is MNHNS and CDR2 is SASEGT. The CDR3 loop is CATHRGQGDGYTF. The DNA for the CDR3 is TGTGCCACCCACCGCGGACAGGGAGACGGCTACACCTTC.

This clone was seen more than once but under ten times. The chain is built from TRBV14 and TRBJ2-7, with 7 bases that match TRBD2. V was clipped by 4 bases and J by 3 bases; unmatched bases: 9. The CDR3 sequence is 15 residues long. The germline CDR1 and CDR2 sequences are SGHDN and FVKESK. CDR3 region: CASSPSTGGYYEQYF. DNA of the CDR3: TGTGCCAGCAGCCCTAGTACGGGGGGATACTACGAGCAGTACTTC. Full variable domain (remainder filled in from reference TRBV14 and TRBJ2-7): EAGVTQFPSHSVIEKGQTVTLRCDPISGHDNLYWYRRVMGKEIKFLLHFVKESKQDESGMPNNRFLAERTGGTYSTLKVQPAELEDSGVYFCASSPSTGGYYEQYFGPGTRLTVT.